The entry below gives a single T cell receptor (beta chain) sequence along with its context. The antigen remains unidentified. A single base separates this from a much larger clone, so it may be a read error. CDR1 and CDR2 (germline): SGHNT, YYREEE (reference sequence). The CDR3 covers 15 residues. Sample donors were healthy Caucasian individuals that came from Russia, aged about 6 to 100. Total RNA was isolated from each sample in quantities of at least 5.5 micrograms. The data originate from a study of blood T cells in healthy people across ages. Regarding the study as a whole: Getting older went along with TCR beta diversity per million T cells dropping roughly linearly. PBMCs went unsorted, and a conclusive naive versus antigen-experienced comparison was therefore prevented.

Sample-barcoded 5' priming and a J-beta primer mix drove a second PCR of about 6 to 12 cycles. Via MiXCR, TCRdb re-called the 5' RACE reads, giving one row per CDR3 protein. The repertoire holds about 700,000 distinct CDR3 sequences, with about 30% as singletons. The rearrangement joins TRBV5-4 to TRBJ2-5, with 9 bases lining up with TRBD1. This clonotype was sampled from a woman of 80 years or more in good health. Sequences were obtained from blood. CDR3 nucleotide sequence: TGTGCCAGCAGCCCTGGACAGGGGTTCCAAGAGACCCAGGACTTC. Translated: CASSPGQGFQETQDF.